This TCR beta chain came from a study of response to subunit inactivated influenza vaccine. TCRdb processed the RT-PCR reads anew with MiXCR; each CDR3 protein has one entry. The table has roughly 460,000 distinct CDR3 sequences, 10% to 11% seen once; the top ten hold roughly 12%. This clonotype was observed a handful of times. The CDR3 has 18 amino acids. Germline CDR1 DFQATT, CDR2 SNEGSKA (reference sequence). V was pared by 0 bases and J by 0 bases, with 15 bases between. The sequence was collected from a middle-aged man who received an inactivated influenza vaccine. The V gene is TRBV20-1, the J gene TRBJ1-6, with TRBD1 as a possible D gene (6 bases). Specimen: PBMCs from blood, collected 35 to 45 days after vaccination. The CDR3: CSARDWRRGSSYNSPLHF. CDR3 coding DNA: TGCAGTGCTAGAGATTGGCGGAGGGGGAGCTCCTATAATTCACCCCTCCACTTT.